Listed here are 27 T cell receptor beta chains from one sample, sequenced in a study of response to subunit inactivated influenza vaccine. A single record per CDR3 protein comes from TCRdb applying MiXCR to the RT-PCR reads. Seen here are 500,000 to 600,000 distinct CDR3 sequences, around 15% observed once, and the top ten hold around 10%. Sequenced here: PBMCs from blood, sampled roughly 12 days after vaccination. The receptors shown here come from a man in his fifties or sixties who received an inactivated influenza vaccine.

The chain employs TRBV20-1 and TRBJ1-6; no definite D call. Germline lookup yields CDR1 DFQATT and CDR2 SNEGSKA (reference sequence). This CDR3 has 15 amino acids. V lost 5 bases, J lost 9 bases, and 20 bases lay in between. CDR3 residues: CSADPPGISGSPLHF. As DNA, the CDR3 is TGCAGTGCTGACCCACCCGGGATTAGTGGTTCACCCCTCCACTTT.

The V call is TRBV24-1, the J call TRBJ2-1, with D unresolved. V shed 0 bases and J shed 1 base, with 3 bases lying between them. The CDR3 consists of 14 residues. The germline gives CDR1 KGHDR, CDR2 SFDVKD. The CDR3 loop reads CATSDLLSYNEQFF. Written as DNA, the CDR3 is TGTGCCACCAGTGATTTGCTTTCCTACAATGAGCAGTTCTTC.

In this sample, this clonotype turned up a few times. The chain recombines TRBV5-1 with TRBJ2-6; 7 positions agree with TRBD2. V shed 6 bases, J shed 3 bases, and the junction held 3 bases outside the gene matches. The CDR3 is made up of 14 amino acids. Germline CDR1 reads SGHRS; CDR2 reads YFSETQ. The CDR3 nucleotides are TGCGCCAGCACTCGGGGGGATGGGGCCAACGTCCTGACTTTC. This sequence encodes CASTRGDGANVLTF.

This clonotype was counted at least ten times. The J gene is TRBJ1-2, the V gene TRBV7-9, with a possible D match to TRBD1 (5 bases). CDR1 is SEHNR, CDR2 FQNEAQ, per germline (reference sequence). The CDR3 has 14 residues. V lost 1 base and J lost 4, with 10 bases in between. CDR3 in amino acids: CASSLDDSFYGYTF. CDR3 bases: TGTGCCAGCAGCTTAGACGACAGCTTCTATGGCTACACCTTC.

This clonotype appeared a few times. This chain uses TRBV7-9 with TRBJ1-2; 7 positions agree with TRBD1. The CDR3 loop spans 14 amino acids. After removal of 5 bases from V and 3 bases from J, the junction contained 6 bases not matched to a gene. Germline V gene data show CDR1 as SEHNR and CDR2 as FQNEAQ (reference sequence). The CDR3 DNA sequence: TGTGCCAGCAGCCGAGAAGGGACAGACTATGGCTACACCTTC. Its protein product is CASSREGTDYGYTF.

This chain links TRBV7-2 with TRBJ2-5, with TRBD2 identical over 10 bases. Losses at the gene ends were 4 bases for V and 1 base for J; bases not matched to a gene: 6. CDR3 length: 16 amino acids. The V gene's germline CDR1 is SGHTA and CDR2 FQGNSA. CDR3 nucleotide sequence: TGTGCCAGCAGCTACACCCTAGCGGGGGCCCAAGAGACCCAGTACTTC. Encoded protein: CASSYTLAGAQETQYF.

At least ten counts were recorded for this clonotype. The gene calls are TRBV7-9 and TRBJ1-1; D is undetermined. Trimming removed 5 bases from V and 4 bases from J, with 8 bases in between. This CDR3 has 12 amino acids. CDR1 and CDR2 from the germline V gene are SEHNR and FQNEAQ (reference sequence). The CDR3 region is CASSPGGTEAFF. The CDR3 bases are TGTGCCAGCAGCCCGGGAGGCACTGAAGCTTTCTTT.

This clonotype was detected only a few times. V usage is TRBV7-2 and J usage is TRBJ2-1; 8 bases agree with TRBD2. J gave up 9 bases and V 5 bases, and 9 bases lay outside the gene matches. Germline-derived CDR1 and CDR2 are SGHTA and FQGNSA. The CDR3 loop spans 14 amino acids. The CDR3 bases are TGTGCCAGCAGCCTCTCGGGACTAGTTCGTGAGCAGTTCTTC. Amino acids: CASSLSGLVREQFF.

This clonotype appeared a few times. The chain carries TRBV5-1 and TRBJ2-1; TRBD1 matches 9 bases. The V gene's germline CDR1 is SGHRS and CDR2 YFSETQ. The V gene end was trimmed by 4 bases and the J gene end by 8 bases; junction bases not matched to a gene: 7. This CDR3 comprises 14 residues. The CDR3 DNA sequence: TGCGCCAGCAGCACGGGACAGGGTGGGGATGAGCAGTTCTTC. Protein sequence: CASSTGQGGDEQFF.

The chain recombines TRBV11-1 with TRBJ2-3, with D perhaps being TRBD1 or TRBD2 (6 bases each). The CDR3 consists of 16 residues. Trimming pared 5 bases from V and 1 base from J, leaving 16 bases between. CDR1 is SGHAT and CDR2 is FQDESV in the germline V gene (reference sequence). CDR3 residues: CASSREWGAGTDTQYF. The DNA for the CDR3 is TGTGCCAGCAGCCGAGAGTGGGGGGCCGGCACAGATACGCAGTATTTT.

The genes are TRBV10-3 and TRBJ2-3, with 8 bases aligning to TRBD1. The CDR3 has 15 amino acids. The V segment lost 6 bases and the J segment 3 bases; nucleotides outside the gene matches: 8. The germline CDR1 and CDR2 sequences are ENHRY and SYGVKD. CDR3 sequence: CAIRKGQALTDTQYF. CDR3 in DNA: TGTGCCATCAGGAAGGGACAGGCGCTTACAGATACGCAGTATTTT.

V gene TRBV28 combines with J gene TRBJ2-2, with a possible D match to TRBD2 (5 bases). The CDR3 consists of 13 residues. Germline assignment: CDR1 MDHEN and CDR2 SYDVKM. The V gene lost 5 bases and the J gene lost 3 bases, with 7 bases spanning the gap. The CDR3 sequence: CASSRRDTGELFF. The CDR3 nucleotides are TGTGCCAGCAGTAGGCGGGACACCGGGGAGCTGTTTTTT.

The sample holds a few counts of this clonotype. The chain joins TRBV20-1 to TRBJ2-5; D is unclear. CDR1 is DFQATT and CDR2 is SNEGSKA in the germline V gene (reference sequence). The V and J ends lost 2 bases and 5 bases respectively, with 15 bases between them. This CDR3 contains 14 residues. CDR3 residues: CSARSSTLRETQYF. Written as DNA, the CDR3 is TGCAGTGCTAGATCCAGTACGCTGAGGGAGACCCAGTACTTC.

This clonotype was recorded many times. The chain links TRBV5-1 to TRBJ2-7; D possibly uses TRBD1 or TRBD2 (5 bases each). The CDR3 runs to 15 residues. V dropped 0 bases and J dropped 9 bases, with 19 bases sitting between them. Germline assignment: CDR1 SGHRS and CDR2 YFSETQ. The CDR3 DNA reads TGCGCCAGCAGCTTGGCCTACGGGACCCTCTCCCGGCAGTACTTC. It encodes CASSLAYGTLSRQYF. Together with reference TRBV5-1 and TRBJ2-7, the CDR3 gives the full variable domain: KAGVTQTPRYLIKTRGQQVTLSCSPISGHRSVSWYQQTPGQGLQFLFEYFSETQRNKGNFPGRFSGRQFSNSRSEMNVSTLELGDSALYLCASSLAYGTLSRQYFGPGTRLTVT.

This clonotype has only a few counts. The chain couples TRBV4-1 to TRBJ2-7; no clear D. The CDR3 has 13 amino acids. The V end lost 2 bases, the J end lost 3 bases, and 8 bases lay between the germline ends. Germline CDR1 is MGHRA and CDR2 is YSYEKL. DNA of the CDR3: TGCGCCAGCAGCCAAAGGCGGTTCTACGAGCAGTACTTC. Translating it yields CASSQRRFYEQYF.

J is TRBJ2-1 and V is TRBV20-1; 11 nucleotides align to TRBD2. This CDR3 region has 15 residues. CDR1 is DFQATT, CDR2 SNEGSKA, per germline (reference sequence). Losses at the gene ends were 3 bases for V and 7 bases for J; bases not matched to a gene: 8. The CDR3 DNA reads as TGCAGTGCTAGGGCGCTAGCGGGGGGAGGGAATGAGCAGTTCTTC. It codes for CSARALAGGGNEQFF.

V is TRBV19 and J is TRBJ2-7; TRBD1 agrees at 10 bases. There are 15 residues in the CDR3. The junction had 10 bases not matched to a gene; V was cut back by 5 bases and J by 6 bases. Germline values: CDR1 LNHDA, CDR2 SQIVND (reference sequence). The DNA for the CDR3 is TGTGCCAGTAGTCCCGCCTGGGACAGGGGTGTCGAGCAGTACTTC. It translates to CASSPAWDRGVEQYF. The full variable domain, in which reference TRBV19 and TRBJ2-7 provide the parts outside the CDR3, is DGGITQSPKYLFRKEGQNVTLSCEQNLNHDAMYWYRQDPGQGLRLIYYSQIVNDFQKGDIAEGYSVSREKKESFPLTVTSAQKNPTAFYLCASSPAWDRGVEQYFGPGTRLTVT.

This clonotype was counted a few times. V usage is TRBV4-2 and J usage is TRBJ2-1; D gene unclear. The germline CDR1 and CDR2 sequences are LGHNA and YNFKEQ. The CDR3 spans 15 residues. Between the trimmed V and J ends, which lost 1 base and 0 bases, there was a span of 7 bases. The CDR3 region has the DNA TGTGCCAGCAGCCAAGTTGCGAGCTCCTACAATGAGCAGTTCTTC. This gives the protein CASSQVASSYNEQFF.

This clonotype has a handful of counts. The V call is TRBV19, the J call TRBJ2-7; TRBD1 matches 10 bases. The CDR3 runs to 14 residues. V shed 6 bases and J 4 bases; nucleotides not matched to a gene: 6. Germline CDR1 and CDR2: LNHDA and SQIVND (reference sequence). The CDR3 is CASSRPGQGYEQYF. The DNA for the CDR3 is TGTGCCAGTAGCCGACCGGGACAGGGGTACGAGCAGTACTTC.

In its sample, this clonotype was seen a few times. The chain combines TRBV20-1 with TRBJ2-7; 10 bases map to TRBD2. CDR1 and CDR2 (germline): DFQATT, SNEGSKA (reference sequence). V gave up 2 bases and J gave up 2 bases; unmatched junction bases: 6. The CDR3 has 15 residues. CDR3 loop: CSARPLAGGTYEQYF. The CDR3 DNA reads as TGCAGTGCTAGACCCTTAGCGGGGGGCACCTACGAGCAGTACTTC.

This clonotype has more than one count but fewer than ten. The chain joins TRBV15 to TRBJ1-2; 7 nucleotides match TRBD1. Per the germline V gene, CDR1 is LNHNV and CDR2 is YYDKDF (reference sequence). Trimming removed 4 bases from V and 7 bases from J; junction bases left unmatched: 12. This CDR3 is built from 15 residues. The CDR3 reads CATSTRQGSVLGYTF. The CDR3 DNA follows: TGTGCCACCAGCACCCGACAGGGTTCGGTACTTGGCTACACCTTC.

The V call is TRBV7-8, the J call TRBJ2-1; 7 bases align to TRBD2. The V segment lost 5 bases and the J segment 3 bases; nucleotides outside the gene matches: 10. This CDR3 is 16 amino acids long. Germline assignment: CDR1 SGHVS and CDR2 FQNEAQ. CDR3 region: CASSRKGSGIYNEQFF. CDR3 DNA: TGTGCCAGCAGCCGGAAAGGAAGCGGGATCTACAATGAGCAGTTCTTC.

The rearrangement joins TRBV24-1 to TRBJ1-5; TRBD1 matches at 9 bases. Unmatched junction bases numbered 5, after V lost 3 bases and J lost 6 bases. The germline CDR1 and CDR2 sequences are KGHDR and SFDVKD. The CDR3 sequence is 15 residues long. CDR3 in amino acids: CATSDPTGGPQPQHF. CDR3 nucleotide sequence: TGTGCCACCAGTGATCCCACAGGGGGCCCTCAGCCCCAGCATTTT.

This clonotype was detected a few times. The chain recombines TRBV7-9 with TRBJ2-1; D ambiguous. Germline-derived CDR1 and CDR2 are SEHNR and FQNEAQ (reference sequence). This CDR3 contains 15 residues. V lost 3 bases, J lost 3 bases, and 12 bases lay in between. The CDR3 region has the DNA TGTGCCAGCAGCTTCCAGGAATTAATCTACAATGAGCAGTTCTTC. This translates into CASSFQELIYNEQFF.

This clonotype was counted a few times. This sequence joins TRBV20-1 and TRBJ2-1, with unresolved D. Trimming cost V 6 bases and J 2 bases, with 17 bases left between them. The CDR3 contains 15 residues. The germline V gene has CDR1 DFQATT and CDR2 SNEGSKA (reference sequence). Here the CDR3 DNA reads TGCAGTGCATCGTTCGGGCGAAACGCCTACAATGAGCAGTTCTTC. Encoded protein: CSASFGRNAYNEQFF.

The V call is TRBV4-3, the J call TRBJ2-3, with no clear D. Germline V lookup: CDR1 LGHNA, CDR2 YSLEER. This CDR3 contains 16 residues. V was trimmed by 0 bases and J by 1 base, leaving 11 bases between them. Written as DNA, the CDR3 is TGCGCCAGCAGCCAAGATCTGAGGTCAGGCACAGATACGCAGTATTTT. Translated, it gives CASSQDLRSGTDTQYF.

This chain connects TRBV3-1 to TRBJ2-1; 10 nucleotides match TRBD1. Germline V lookup: CDR1 LGHDT, CDR2 YNNKEL (reference sequence). The CDR3 consists of 16 residues. J gave up 7 bases and V 5 bases, and 11 bases lay outside the gene matches. This chain's CDR3 is CASSSRPGQGSNEQFF. For the CDR3, the DNA is TGTGCCAGCAGCTCACGGCCGGGACAGGGGTCGAATGAGCAGTTCTTC.